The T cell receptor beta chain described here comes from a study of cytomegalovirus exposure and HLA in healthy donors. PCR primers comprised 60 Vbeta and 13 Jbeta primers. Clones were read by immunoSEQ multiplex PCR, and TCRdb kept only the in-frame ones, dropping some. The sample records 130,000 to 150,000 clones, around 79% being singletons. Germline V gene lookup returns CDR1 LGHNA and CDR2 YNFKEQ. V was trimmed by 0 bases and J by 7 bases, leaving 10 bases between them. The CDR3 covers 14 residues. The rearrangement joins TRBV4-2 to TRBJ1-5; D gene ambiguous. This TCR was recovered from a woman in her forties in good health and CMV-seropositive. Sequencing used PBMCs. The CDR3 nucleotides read TGTGCCAGCAGCCAAGATTTAGACGGGCAGCCCCAGCATTTT. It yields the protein CASSQDLDGQPQHF.